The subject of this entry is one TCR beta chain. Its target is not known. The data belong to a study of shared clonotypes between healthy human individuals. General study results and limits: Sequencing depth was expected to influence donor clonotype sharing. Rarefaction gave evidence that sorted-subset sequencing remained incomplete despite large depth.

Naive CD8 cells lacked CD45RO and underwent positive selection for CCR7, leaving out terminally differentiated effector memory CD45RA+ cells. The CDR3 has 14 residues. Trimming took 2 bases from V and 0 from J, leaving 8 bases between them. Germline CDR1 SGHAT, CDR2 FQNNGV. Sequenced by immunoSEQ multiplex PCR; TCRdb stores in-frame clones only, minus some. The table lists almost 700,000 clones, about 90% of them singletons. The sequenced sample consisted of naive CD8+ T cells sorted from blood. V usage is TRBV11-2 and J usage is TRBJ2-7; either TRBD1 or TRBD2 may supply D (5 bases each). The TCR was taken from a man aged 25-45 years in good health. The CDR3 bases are TGTGCCAGCAGCTTACGGGACGGCTCCTACGAGCAGTACTTC. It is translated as CASSLRDGSYEQYF. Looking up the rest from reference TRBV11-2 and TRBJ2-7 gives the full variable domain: EAGVAQSPRYKIIEKRQSVAFWCNPISGHATLYWYQQILGQGPKLLIQFQNNGVVDDSQLPKDRFSAERLKGVDSTLKIQPAKLEDSAVYLCASSLRDGSYEQYFGPGTRLTVT.